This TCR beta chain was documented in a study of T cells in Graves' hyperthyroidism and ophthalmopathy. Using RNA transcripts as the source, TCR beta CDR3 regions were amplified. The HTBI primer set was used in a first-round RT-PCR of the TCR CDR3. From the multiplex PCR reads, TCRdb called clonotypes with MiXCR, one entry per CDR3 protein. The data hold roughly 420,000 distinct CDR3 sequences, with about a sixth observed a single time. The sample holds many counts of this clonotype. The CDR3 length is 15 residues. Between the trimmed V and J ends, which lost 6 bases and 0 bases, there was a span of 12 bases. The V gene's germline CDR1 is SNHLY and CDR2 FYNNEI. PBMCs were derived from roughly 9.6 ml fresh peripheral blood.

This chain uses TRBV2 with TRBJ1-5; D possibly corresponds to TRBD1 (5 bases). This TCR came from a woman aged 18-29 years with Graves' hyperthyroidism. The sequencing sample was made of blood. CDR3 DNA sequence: TGTGCCAGCAGGAGAGACAGAAATAGCAATCAGCCCCAGCATTTT. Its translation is CASRRDRNSNQPQHF. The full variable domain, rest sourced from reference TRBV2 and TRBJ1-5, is EPEVTQTPSHQVTQMGQEVILRCVPISNHLYFYWYRQILGQKVEFLVSFYNNEISEKSEIFDDQFSVERPDGSNFTLKIRSTKLEDSAMYFCASRRDRNSNQPQHFGDGTRLSIL.